The 25 T cell receptor beta chains below all came from one sample that was sequenced in a study of prognosis after radiotherapy for stage I lung cancer. From genomic DNA, two-round multiplex PCR was used to amplify TCR beta CDR3. The first round of PCR was done with primers that matched each TRBV and TRBJ gene. TCRdb itself ran the multiplex PCR reads through MiXCR, one entry per CDR3 protein. The sample shows around 15,000 distinct CDR3 sequences, around half of them seen only once. Sample: PBMCs, taken before or after stereotactic body radiation therapy (not recorded which). These receptors were taken from a donor of 50 years or more with non-small cell lung cancer.

The chain combines TRBV28 with TRBJ2-5, with 7 bases aligning to TRBD1. This CDR3 has 15 amino acids. Germline V gene lookup returns CDR1 MDHEN and CDR2 SYDVKM. V lost 4 bases, J lost 0 bases, and 5 bases stayed unmatched. The DNA for the CDR3 is TGTGCCAGCAGTTCACCCGACAGGGACCAAGAGACCCAGTACTTC. Encoded protein: CASSSPDRDQETQYF.

In its sample, this clonotype is large. CDR3 amino acids: CASSLRGADTQYF. In DNA, the CDR3 is TGTGCCAGCAGTTTACGGGGCGCAGATACGCAGTATTTT. V usage is TRBV6-2 or TRBV6-3 and J usage is TRBJ2-3; D may correspond to TRBD1 or TRBD2 (5 bases each). The length of the CDR3 is 13 residues. The germline gives CDR1 MNHEY, CDR2 SVGEGT. The V end lost 4 bases, the J end lost 4 bases, and 9 bases lay between the germline ends.

In this sample, this clonotype turned up a few times. The chain employs TRBV28 and TRBJ2-7; D ambiguous. The CDR3 contains 15 residues. Trimming shortened V by 6 bases and J by 3 bases, and 18 bases separated the two germline ends. Per germline, CDR1 MDHEN and CDR2 SYDVKM. The CDR3 region is CASSLVGGSYYEQYF. The CDR3 bases are TGTGCCAGCAGCTTAGTGGGCGGCAGTTACTACGAGCAGTACTTC.

The V call is TRBV11-2, the J call TRBJ1-2; D is uncertain. The ends were cut back, 5 bases at V and 8 bases at J, with 12 bases in the middle. The CDR3 contains 12 residues. Germline CDR1 is SGHAT and CDR2 is FQNNGV. CDR3 DNA sequence: TGTGCCAGCAGCCCCGCCTTGGGGGGCTACACCTTC. This translates into CASSPALGGYTF. Full variable domain (missing parts from reference TRBV11-2 and TRBJ1-2): EAGVAQSPRYKIIEKRQSVAFWCNPISGHATLYWYQQILGQGPKLLIQFQNNGVVDDSQLPKDRFSAERLKGVDSTLKIQPAKLEDSAVYLCASSPALGGYTFGSGTRLTVV.

The genes are TRBV5-1 and TRBJ1-2; no clear D gene. V lost 0 bases and J lost 2, with 11 bases in between. CDR3 length: 15 residues. Germline CDR1 and CDR2: SGHRS and YFSETQ. CDR3: CASSLERRLNYGYTF. The CDR3 DNA follows: TGCGCCAGCAGCTTGGAACGACGTCTGAACTATGGCTACACCTTC.

This clonotype was observed many times. The V call is TRBV30, the J call TRBJ2-5; possible D gene TRBD1, 5 bases. Germline values: CDR1 GTSNPN, CDR2 SVGIG (reference sequence). CDR3 length equals 13 residues. The V gene lost 3 bases and the J gene lost 5 bases, with 13 bases spanning the gap. This CDR3 reads CAWSLGVRETQYF. The DNA of the CDR3 is TGTGCCTGGAGCCTAGGGGTCCGGGAGACCCAGTACTTC.

CDR3 sequence: CASSFDSKVGELFF. The CDR3, as DNA: TGTGCCAGCAGTTTTGACAGCAAGGTCGGGGAGCTGTTTTTT. This sequence joins TRBV6-4 and TRBJ2-2; a possible D gene is TRBD1 (5 bases). Germline V gives CDR1 MRHNA, CDR2 SNTAGT. There are 14 residues in the CDR3. Between the trimmed V and J ends, which lost 5 bases and 7 bases, there was a span of 14 bases.

This clonotype was recorded many times. The rearrangement joins TRBV5-6 to TRBJ2-7; TRBD1 might be the D (6 bases). The CDR3 is made up of 15 amino acids. Trimming shortened V by 1 base and J by 3 bases, and 14 bases separated the two germline ends. Germline CDR1 is SGHDT and CDR2 is YYEEEE. The CDR3 sequence: CASSLKRQEHYEQYF. As DNA, the CDR3 is TGTGCCAGCAGCTTGAAGAGACAGGAGCACTACGAGCAGTACTTC.

This clonotype was seen only once. Compared with germline, one end of the junction differs, possibly owing to a read error. The chain carries TRBV12-3 or TRBV12-4 and TRBJ1-2; D possibly corresponds to TRBD1 (6 bases). The CDR3 has 15 amino acids. Written as DNA, the CDR3 is TGTGCCAGCATCCGTCAGGGGTTGTATCGCTATGTCTACACCTTC. Protein: CASIRQGLYRYVYTF.

The chain is built from TRBV6-5 and TRBJ2-3; possible D gene TRBD2, 5 bases. The V end was cut by 0 bases, the J end by 2 bases, with 9 bases between. The length of the CDR3 is 15 residues. In germline, CDR1 is MNHEY, CDR2 SVGAGI. Here the CDR3 DNA reads TGTGCCAGCAGTTACTCTGGGAGTTACACAGATACGCAGTATTTT. This translates into CASSYSGSYTDTQYF.

As to this clonotype: Only one base separates this from a far larger clonotype, so it likely reflects a read error. The V gene is TRBV6-5, the J gene TRBJ2-2, with 9 bases identical to TRBD2. V gave up 7 bases and J gave up 1 base; unmatched junction bases: 4. The germline V gene encodes CDR1 MNHEY and CDR2 SVGAGI. The CDR3 extends over 15 amino acids. The CDR3 here is CASIGLARNTGELFF. CDR3 nucleotide sequence: TGTGCCAGCATTGGACTAGCGAGGAACACCGGGGAGCTGTTTTTT.

The V call is TRBV6-1, the J call TRBJ2-2, with unresolved D. Germline V gene sequence: CDR1 MNHNS, CDR2 SASEGT. The CDR3 runs to 13 residues. Deletions cut 6 bases from V and 1 base from J, with 6 bases between. The CDR3 is CASRGWNTGELFF. In DNA, the CDR3 is TGTGCCAGCAGGGGATGGAACACCGGGGAGCTGTTTTTT.

This clonotype was detected many times. V gene TRBV9 combines with J gene TRBJ2-2; D gene ambiguous. V gave up 4 bases and J gave up 6 bases, with 16 bases separating them. The CDR3 runs 15 residues. Germline CDR1 and CDR2: SGDLS and YYNGEE. This CDR3 is CASSTPDRYPGELFF. CDR3 DNA sequence: TGTGCCAGCAGCACCCCGGACCGTTATCCCGGGGAGCTGTTTTTT.

The chain links TRBV7-9 to TRBJ1-1; perhaps TRBD1 as D (5 bases). The V gene's germline CDR1 is SEHNR and CDR2 FQNEAQ (reference sequence). The CDR3 contains 15 residues. The CDR3 nucleotides read TGTGCTATCAGCCCGCCGACAGTGGGCTACACTGAAGCTTTCTTT. Protein: CAISPPTVGYTEAFF.

V is TRBV11-2 and J is TRBJ2-3; D might be TRBD1 or TRBD2, each matching 5 bases. There are 15 residues in the CDR3. In germline, CDR1 is SGHAT, CDR2 FQNNGV. V dropped 0 bases and J dropped 0 bases, with 7 bases sitting between them. CDR3 DNA: TGTGCCAGCAGCTTAGAGGGGGTAAGCACAGATACGCAGTATTTT. It yields the protein CASSLEGVSTDTQYF.

The chain combines TRBV28 with TRBJ2-6, with D possibly matching TRBD1 (6 bases). Trimming left V 2 bases short and J 2 bases short, with 10 bases between. CDR1 and CDR2 (germline): MDHEN, SYDVKM. This CDR3 is 16 amino acids long. The CDR3 sequence is CASSLEAGAGANVLTF. CDR3 in DNA: TGTGCCAGCAGTTTAGAGGCAGGGGCTGGGGCCAACGTCCTGACTTTC. Looking up the rest from reference TRBV28 and TRBJ2-6 gives the full variable domain: DVKVTQSSRYLVKRTGEKVFLECVQDMDHENMFWYRQDPGLGLRLIYFSYDVKMKEKGDIPEGYSVSREKKERFSLILESASTNQTSMYLCASSLEAGAGANVLTFGAGSRLTVL.

Concerning this clonotype: A far larger clone is just one base off, so this is likely a read error. The V and J genes are TRBV6-5 and TRBJ2-7; TRBD2 matches at 13 bases. The junction had 8 bases not matched to a gene; V was cut back by 5 bases and J by 13 bases. CDR1 is MNHEY, CDR2 SVGAGI, per germline. The CDR3 spans 13 residues. DNA for the CDR3: TGTGCCAGCAGTGCCACTAGCGGGAGGGACAACTACTTC. The encoded protein is CASSATSGRDNYF.

The J gene is TRBJ2-3, the V gene TRBV7-6, with 14 bases aligning to TRBD2. In germline, CDR1 is SGHVS, CDR2 FNYEAQ. V dropped 7 bases and J dropped 4; count of bases not matched to a gene: 10. The CDR3 is 17 amino acids. In DNA, the CDR3 is TGTGCCAGCATCCCAGGGACTAGCGGGAGTAGCCCAGATACGCAGTATTTT. Translating it yields CASIPGTSGSSPDTQYF.

Worth noting for this clonotype: It differs at one base from a far larger clone, so likely a read error. This CDR3 is CASSFSQGGDWAQFF. In DNA form, the CDR3 reads TGTGCCAGCAGTTTTTCACAGGGTGGGGACTGGGCGCAGTTCTTC. The chain is built from TRBV6-2 or TRBV6-3 and TRBJ2-1; tentatively, D is TRBD1 or TRBD2 (6 bases each). CDR1 is MNHEY, CDR2 SVGEGT, per germline. The CDR3 loop spans 15 amino acids. V lost 4 bases, J lost 12 bases, and 22 bases lay in between.

This clonotype showed up many times. The chain carries TRBV9 and TRBJ1-4; TRBD1 aligns across 11 bases. Germline assignment: CDR1 SGDLS and CDR2 YYNGEE. V gave up 2 bases and J gave up 7 bases; unmatched junction bases: 4. The CDR3 has 15 residues. The DNA for the CDR3 is TGTGCCAGCAGCGTCCGGACAGGGGGCGGTGAAAAACTGTTTTTT. Translating gives CASSVRTGGGEKLFF.

This clonotype was recorded at least ten times. The chain carries TRBV5-1 and TRBJ2-7, with TRBD1 matching 11 bases. V shed 1 base, J shed 3 bases, and the junction held 6 bases outside the gene matches. The CDR3 extends over 16 amino acids. Germline values: CDR1 SGHRS, CDR2 YFSETQ. The CDR3 DNA sequence: TGCGCCAGCAGCTTGTATCAGGACAGGGGGCTCTACGAGCAGTACTTC. Its translation is CASSLYQDRGLYEQYF.

Of note for this clonotype: One end of the junction is discordant with germline, which a read error may explain. The V call is TRBV6-2 or TRBV6-3, the J call TRBJ1-5, with D tentatively TRBD1 (5 bases). CDR3 length equals 15 residues. The germline V gene has CDR1 MNHEY and CDR2 SVGEGT. The CDR3 sequence: CASSPTVYSNHPQHF. CDR3 bases: TGTGCCAGCAGTCCGACAGTTTATAGCAATCATCCCCAGCACTTT.

Notes on this clonotype: A read error may account for a junction end that differs from germline. The chain couples TRBV6-1 to TRBJ1-1; no definite D call. The CDR3 length is 13 residues. In germline, CDR1 is MNHNS, CDR2 SASEGT. CDR3 in amino acids: CASSEFENTEAFF. The CDR3 nucleotides are TGTGCCAGCAGTGAATTTGAGAACACTGAAGCCTTCTTT.

This clonotype appeared a few times. This sequence may be a read error, since a much larger clone differs from it by one base. This chain's CDR3 is CASSLQGAREKLSF. In DNA form, the CDR3 reads TGTGCCAGCAGCTTACAGGGGGCAAGGGAAAAACTGTCTTTT. The rearrangement links TRBV7-9 to TRBJ1-4; 8 bases map to TRBD1. Germline CDR1 reads SEHNR; CDR2 reads FQNEAQ (reference sequence). The CDR3 spans 14 residues. Based on the CDR3 plus reference TRBV7-9 and TRBJ1-4, the full variable domain is DTGVSQNPRHKITKRGQNVTFRCDPISEHNRLYWYRQTLGQGPEFLTYFQNEAQLEKSRLLSDRFSAERPKGSFSTLEIQRTEQGDSAMYLCASSLQGAREKLSFGSGTQLSVL.

This clonotype was seen ten or more times. The CDR3 nucleotides are TGTGCCAGCAGTCGAACAACGGCCGGCGATGGTGAAAAACTGTTTTTT. This codes for CASSRTTAGDGEKLFF. The chain has TRBV4-2 and TRBJ1-4, with unresolved D. Between the trimmed V and J ends, which lost 6 bases and 7 bases, there was a span of 21 bases. Germline V gene data show CDR1 as LGHNA and CDR2 as YNFKEQ. The CDR3 has 16 residues.